These T cell receptor beta chains were read from a single sample in a study of blood T cells in healthy people across ages. MiXCR, run by TCRdb on the 5' RACE reads, gives a single entry per CDR3 protein. Of around 1,000,000 distinct CDR3 sequences listed, approximately 26% were seen once; the top ten hold approximately 0.79%. This same sample was also part of a study on T cells of mothers and their children.

Sequenced sample: blood. The source is a girl aged 2-15 years in good health. The CDR3 runs from the conserved cysteine through the conserved F or W. A D gene is named only where the DNA matches it firmly. Only part of the rows carry a size: once, few, many, or a class if the clone is expanded.

TRBV5-1,TRBJ2-4,NA,NA,CASSLVSGRQGVKNIQYF,TGCGCCAGCAGCTTGGTTTCCGGCCGGCAGGGCGTAAAAAACATTCAGTACTTC
TRBV28,TRBJ2-7,NA,NA,CACSLSSDYEQYF,TGTGCCTGCAGTTTGAGTTCCGATTACGAGCAGTACTTC
TRBV7-9,TRBJ2-1,NA,few,CASSLAHSSYNEQFF,TGTGCCAGCAGCTTAGCGCACAGCTCCTACAATGAGCAGTTCTTC
TRBV28,TRBJ2-5,NA,few,CASSQLSGTQYF,TGTGCCAGCAGTCAACTCAGCGGGACCCAGTACTTC
TRBV7-9,TRBJ1-5,NA,NA,CASSPWEGRGQPQHF,TGTGCCAGCAGCCCCTGGGAAGGCCGTGGTCAGCCCCAGCATTTT
TRBV7-9,TRBJ1-5,TRBD1,few,CASSLGGTGINQPQHF,TGTGCCAGCAGCTTAGGAGGGACAGGCATCAATCAGCCCCAGCATTTT
TRBV12-3/TRBV12-4,TRBJ1-3,NA,NA,CASSSRRRQRGDTIYF,TGTGCCAGCAGTTCCAGACGGCGGCAAAGGGGGGACACCATATATTTT
TRBV29-1,TRBJ1-3,NA,few,CSVDAVSGNTIYF,TGCAGCGTTGACGCAGTGTCTGGAAACACCATATATTTT
TRBV6-6,TRBJ2-3,NA,NA,CASSSPLGEGTDTQYF,TGTGCCAGCAGTTCCCCCCTAGGAGAGGGCACAGATACGCAGTATTTT
TRBV7-9,TRBJ2-7,TRBD1,once,CASSSQGTGGFEQYF,TGTGCCAGCAGTTCCCAAGGGACAGGGGGCTTCGAGCAGTACTTC
TRBV6-2/TRBV6-3,TRBJ1-1,NA,few,CASSPRTEVTEAFF,TGTGCCAGCAGCCCGCGGACGGAAGTCACTGAAGCTTTCTTT
TRBV20-1,TRBJ2-1,NA,NA,CSVTRGSAYNEQFF,TGCAGTGTTACACGGGGATCGGCCTACAATGAGCAGTTCTTC
TRBV20-1,TRBJ2-7,NA,few,CSARTAQSSYEQYF,TGCAGTGCTAGGACAGCTCAAAGCTCCTACGAGCAGTACTTC
TRBV6-5,TRBJ2-1,NA,few,CASRRLASANEQFF,TGTGCCAGCAGGAGGTTGGCTAGCGCCAATGAGCAGTTCTTC
TRBV25-1,TRBJ2-2,TRBD1,many,CASRTGVGELFF,TGTGCCAGCAGGACAGGGGTCGGGGAGCTGTTTTTT
TRBV7-2,TRBJ2-1,TRBD2,NA,CASSLVGGWDNEQFF,TGTGCCAGCAGCTTAGTGGGAGGGTGGGACAATGAGCAGTTCTTC
TRBV4-2,TRBJ1-1,NA,NA,CASSQLVDTEAFF,TGTGCCAGCAGCCAACTAGTCGACACTGAAGCTTTCTTT
TRBV6-1,TRBJ2-7,TRBD2,NA,CASSELAGESYEQYF,TGTGCCAGCAGTGAACTAGCGGGAGAGTCCTACGAGCAGTACTTC
TRBV6-6,TRBJ2-3,TRBD2,few,CASSPFSGGPTDTQYF,TGTGCCAGCAGTCCCTTTTCGGGAGGCCCCACAGATACGCAGTATTTT
TRBV20-1,TRBJ2-7,NA,few,CSAPHGTTYEQYF,TGCAGTGCTCCACACGGTACTACCTACGAGCAGTACTTC
TRBV7-3,TRBJ2-7,NA,NA,CASSAGASSYEQYF,TGTGCCAGCAGCGCGGGGGCGAGCTCCTACGAGCAGTACTTC
TRBV6-2/TRBV6-3,TRBJ2-7,NA,few,CASSYSIKGSSYEQYF,TGTGCCAGCAGTTACTCGATTAAGGGAAGCTCCTACGAGCAGTACTTC